This is a list of T cell receptor beta chains from one sample in a study of T cell responses to AZD1222 COVID-19 vaccine. This table comes from immunoSEQ multiplex PCR, and its TCRdb copy is limited to in-frame clones, with some not included. The table has about 130,000 clones, more than 85% seen once. The sample in question was peripheral blood, obtained 28 days after the second AZD1222 dose. The source of these receptors is an adult who received the AZD1222 COVID-19 vaccine. CDR3s include the opening cysteine and the closing phenylalanine or tryptophan. D genes are given only for firm matches. Rows give clone size only sometimes, using once, few, many, or a class for an expanded clone.

cdr3_length: 14; d_call: -; clone_size: once; v_call: TRBV3-1/TRBV3-2; j_call: TRBJ2-5; cdr3_nt: TGTGCCAGCCAAGGGACCAAGGGGCCCGAGACCCAGTACTTC; cdr3_aa: CASQGTKGPETQYF
cdr3_length: 16; d_call: TRBD2; clone_size: once; v_call: TRBV4-2; j_call: TRBJ2-1; cdr3_nt: TGTGCCAGCAGCCAAGTCCTAGCGGGGGCGCGGAATGAGCAGTTCTTC; cdr3_aa: CASSQVLAGARNEQFF
cdr3_length: 15; d_call: -; clone_size: -; v_call: TRBV3-1/TRBV3-2; j_call: TRBJ1-2; cdr3_nt: TGTGCCAGCAGCCAAGATATGCAGGGGCCCTATGGCTACACCTTC; cdr3_aa: CASSQDMQGPYGYTF
cdr3_length: 15; d_call: TRBD1; clone_size: -; v_call: TRBV18; j_call: TRBJ1-6; cdr3_nt: TGTGCCAGCTCACCGGGACAGATGGGGAATTCACCCCTCCACTTT; cdr3_aa: CASSPGQMGNSPLHF
cdr3_length: 12; d_call: TRBD1; clone_size: -; v_call: TRBV24-1; j_call: TRBJ1-1; cdr3_nt: TGTGCCACCGGACAGGGCGGCACTGAAGCTTTCTTT; cdr3_aa: CATGQGGTEAFF
cdr3_length: 14; d_call: -; clone_size: -; v_call: TRBV7-2; j_call: TRBJ2-5; cdr3_nt: TGTGCCAGCAGCTTGAGCAGACTCCAAGAGACCCAGTACTTC; cdr3_aa: CASSLSRLQETQYF
cdr3_length: 13; d_call: -; clone_size: -; v_call: TRBV2; j_call: TRBJ1-1; cdr3_nt: TGTGCCAGCAGACCCTTAGAAGAGACGGGCGCTTTCTTT; cdr3_aa: CASRPLEETGAFF
cdr3_length: 13; d_call: -; clone_size: -; v_call: TRBV6-5; j_call: TRBJ2-2; cdr3_nt: TGTGCCAGCAGGGGGGGAAACACCGGGGAGCTGTTTTTT; cdr3_aa: CASRGGNTGELFF
cdr3_length: 13; d_call: -; clone_size: -; v_call: TRBV19; j_call: TRBJ1-2; cdr3_nt: TGTGCCAGTAGTGCAGAACTAGACTATGGCTACACCTTC; cdr3_aa: CASSAELDYGYTF
cdr3_length: 14; d_call: TRBD1; clone_size: -; v_call: TRBV13; j_call: TRBJ1-1; cdr3_nt: TGTGCCAGCAGCCCTAGGGACAGGAGCACTGAAGCTTTCTTT; cdr3_aa: CASSPRDRSTEAFF
cdr3_length: 15; d_call: TRBD1; clone_size: -; v_call: TRBV6-5; j_call: TRBJ2-7; cdr3_nt: TGTGCCAGCAGCCCGGGACAGGTACCTCCCTACGAGCAGTACTTC; cdr3_aa: CASSPGQVPPYEQYF
cdr3_length: 16; d_call: TRBD1; clone_size: once; v_call: TRBV30; j_call: TRBJ1-1; cdr3_nt: TGTGCCTGGTGCCCCCCTGGAGGGACAGGGGGCTCTGCAGCTTTCTTT; cdr3_aa: CAWCPPGGTGGSAAFF
cdr3_length: 15; d_call: -; clone_size: -; v_call: TRBV21-1; j_call: TRBJ2-2; cdr3_nt: TGTGCCAGCAGCAAAGGTTTGTCAGGGGCCGGGGAGCTGTTTTTT; cdr3_aa: CASSKGLSGAGELFF
cdr3_length: 12; d_call: -; clone_size: -; v_call: TRBV11-3; j_call: TRBJ2-1; cdr3_nt: TGTGCCAGCAGCCTTTCGGACAATGAGCAGTTCTTC; cdr3_aa: CASSLSDNEQFF
cdr3_length: 15; d_call: TRBD2; clone_size: -; v_call: TRBV13; j_call: TRBJ2-1; cdr3_nt: TGTGCCAGCGCCCAACTAGCGGGGGCAGACAATGAGCAGTTCTTC; cdr3_aa: CASAQLAGADNEQFF
cdr3_length: 14; d_call: -; clone_size: -; v_call: TRBV27; j_call: TRBJ1-5; cdr3_nt: TGTGCCAGCAGTTTATTCCCAGGGTTAAGGCCCCAGCATTTT; cdr3_aa: CASSLFPGLRPQHF
cdr3_length: 14; d_call: -; clone_size: once; v_call: TRBV19; j_call: TRBJ1-5; cdr3_nt: TGTGCCAGTAGGGCAGGAAGGAGCAATCAGCCCCAGCATTTT; cdr3_aa: CASRAGRSNQPQHF
cdr3_length: 13; d_call: -; clone_size: -; v_call: TRBV18; j_call: TRBJ1-2; cdr3_nt: TGTGCCAGCTCACCAGAATCAAACTATGGCTACACCTTC; cdr3_aa: CASSPESNYGYTF
cdr3_length: 16; d_call: -; clone_size: -; v_call: TRBV4-1; j_call: TRBJ1-2; cdr3_nt: TGCGCCAGCAGCCAAGATCGACTGAGAGCTAACTATGGCTACACCTTC; cdr3_aa: CASSQDRLRANYGYTF
cdr3_length: 14; d_call: -; clone_size: -; v_call: TRBV21-1; j_call: TRBJ2-1; cdr3_nt: TGTGCCAGCAGCAAAGTGTCCGACCGTTGGGAGCAGTTCTTC; cdr3_aa: CASSKVSDRWEQFF
cdr3_length: 14; d_call: TRBD1; clone_size: -; v_call: TRBV12-5; j_call: TRBJ2-7; cdr3_nt: TGTGCTAGTGGTTGGGGGGACAGGGCAGGCGAGCAGTACTTC; cdr3_aa: CASGWGDRAGEQYF
cdr3_length: 15; d_call: -; clone_size: once; v_call: TRBV18; j_call: TRBJ2-5; cdr3_nt: TGTGCCAGCTCACCACGGGGGTCAGTATCTGAGACCCAGTACTTC; cdr3_aa: CASSPRGSVSETQYF
cdr3_length: 14; d_call: -; clone_size: -; v_call: TRBV5-6; j_call: TRBJ2-2; cdr3_nt: TGTGCCAGCAGCTTAACGCTAGCCGCGGGGGAGCTGTTTTTT; cdr3_aa: CASSLTLAAGELFF
cdr3_length: 15; d_call: TRBD1; clone_size: -; v_call: TRBV5-5; j_call: TRBJ2-1; cdr3_nt: TGTGCCAGCAGCCGACAGGGAGCCCTTTACAATGAGCAGTTCTTC; cdr3_aa: CASSRQGALYNEQFF
cdr3_length: 12; d_call: -; clone_size: -; v_call: TRBV30; j_call: TRBJ1-2; cdr3_nt: TGTGCCTGGACAGCCCGATCCTATGGCTACACCTTC; cdr3_aa: CAWTARSYGYTF
cdr3_length: 16; d_call: -; clone_size: -; v_call: TRBV2; j_call: TRBJ1-6; cdr3_nt: TGTGCCAGCAGTGAATCACCGGGGGCGGTAAATTCACCCCTCCACTTT; cdr3_aa: CASSESPGAVNSPLHF
cdr3_length: 14; d_call: -; clone_size: -; v_call: TRBV4-1; j_call: TRBJ1-1; cdr3_nt: TGCGCCACGAGGGACATAGGTAAGAACACTGAAGCTTTCTTT; cdr3_aa: CATRDIGKNTEAFF
cdr3_length: 16; d_call: -; clone_size: -; v_call: TRBV18; j_call: TRBJ1-1; cdr3_nt: TGTGCCAGCTCACCACCGTTTGAAGGGTCCAGCACTGAAGCTTTCTTT; cdr3_aa: CASSPPFEGSSTEAFF
cdr3_length: 14; d_call: TRBD1; clone_size: -; v_call: TRBV7-2; j_call: TRBJ1-2; cdr3_nt: TGTGCCAGCAGCTTGGACAGGGGGGGCTATGGCTACACCTTC; cdr3_aa: CASSLDRGGYGYTF
cdr3_length: 16; d_call: TRBD2; clone_size: -; v_call: TRBV7-9; j_call: TRBJ2-3; cdr3_nt: TGTGCCAGCAGCCCAGGGACTAGCGGGTTCACAGATACGCAGTATTTT; cdr3_aa: CASSPGTSGFTDTQYF
cdr3_length: 17; d_call: TRBD1; clone_size: -; v_call: TRBV4-1; j_call: TRBJ1-6; cdr3_nt: TGCGCCAGCAGCCAGATACCGGGACAGGGTTTCAATTCACCCCTCCACTTT; cdr3_aa: CASSQIPGQGFNSPLHF
cdr3_length: 16; d_call: TRBD2; clone_size: -; v_call: TRBV18; j_call: TRBJ2-3; cdr3_nt: TGTGCCAGCTCACCACGTACTAGCGGGGGCGCAGATACGCAGTATTTT; cdr3_aa: CASSPRTSGGADTQYF
cdr3_length: 15; d_call: -; clone_size: once; v_call: TRBV7-2; j_call: TRBJ1-5; cdr3_nt: TGTGCCAGCAGCTTAGTTCAGTTGGGCAATCAGCCCCAGCATTTT; cdr3_aa: CASSLVQLGNQPQHF
cdr3_length: 17; d_call: TRBD2; clone_size: -; v_call: TRBV9; j_call: TRBJ2-4; cdr3_nt: TGTGCCAGCAGCGGAGGTAGCGGGAGACTAGCCAAAAACATTCAGTACTTC; cdr3_aa: CASSGGSGRLAKNIQYF
cdr3_length: 14; d_call: -; clone_size: -; v_call: TRBV10-3; j_call: TRBJ2-7; cdr3_nt: TGTGCCATCAGTGAGTGGGTGACTCCCTACGAGCAGTACTTC; cdr3_aa: CAISEWVTPYEQYF
cdr3_length: 15; d_call: TRBD2; clone_size: -; v_call: TRBV7-9; j_call: TRBJ2-1; cdr3_nt: TGTGCCAGCAGCGCTAGCGGGGCGGGAAGGGGTGAGCAGTTCTTC; cdr3_aa: CASSASGAGRGEQFF
cdr3_length: 12; d_call: -; clone_size: few; v_call: TRBV10-2; j_call: TRBJ1-2; cdr3_nt: TGCGCCAGCAGTGAGAAGCGGTGGGGTTCCACCTTC; cdr3_aa: CASSEKRWGSTF
cdr3_length: 16; d_call: -; clone_size: -; v_call: TRBV5-1; j_call: TRBJ1-3; cdr3_nt: TGCGCCAGCAGCTTGGAATTGGAGAGCTCTGGAAACACCATATATTTT; cdr3_aa: CASSLELESSGNTIYF
cdr3_length: 16; d_call: -; clone_size: -; v_call: TRBV27; j_call: TRBJ2-3; cdr3_nt: TGTGCCAGCAGTTTATGGCCGGGGAGGGGGCCAGATACGCAGTATTTT; cdr3_aa: CASSLWPGRGPDTQYF
cdr3_length: 13; d_call: -; clone_size: -; v_call: TRBV19; j_call: TRBJ2-4; cdr3_nt: TGTGCCAGTAGTCCCCCTAATCGCAGCCTCAGGTACTTC; cdr3_aa: CASSPPNRSLRYF
cdr3_length: 13; d_call: TRBD2; clone_size: -; v_call: TRBV2; j_call: TRBJ2-5; cdr3_nt: TGTGCCAGGAGGACTAGCGGTCAAGAGACCCAGTACTTC; cdr3_aa: CARRTSGQETQYF
cdr3_length: 14; d_call: -; clone_size: once; v_call: TRBV5-1; j_call: TRBJ1-5; cdr3_nt: TGCGCCAGCAGCTTGGGCGACGTGGGACAGCCCCAGCATTTT; cdr3_aa: CASSLGDVGQPQHF
cdr3_length: 14; d_call: -; clone_size: -; v_call: TRBV27; j_call: TRBJ1-3; cdr3_nt: TGTGCCAGCAGTTTAGCGGGGACTGGAAACACCATATATTTT; cdr3_aa: CASSLAGTGNTIYF
cdr3_length: 14; d_call: -; clone_size: -; v_call: TRBV3-1/TRBV3-2; j_call: TRBJ1-1; cdr3_nt: TGTGCCAGCAGCCTTTATGGGGGAAACACTGAAGCTTTCTTT; cdr3_aa: CASSLYGGNTEAFF
cdr3_length: 14; d_call: TRBD2; clone_size: -; v_call: TRBV7-7; j_call: TRBJ2-7; cdr3_nt: TGTGCTAGCAGCTTGGGGAGGGATGGCTACGAGCAGTACTTC; cdr3_aa: CASSLGRDGYEQYF
cdr3_length: 15; d_call: -; clone_size: -; v_call: TRBV9; j_call: TRBJ1-3; cdr3_nt: TGTGCCAGCAGCGTAGGAGACCGTTCTGGAAACACCATATATTTT; cdr3_aa: CASSVGDRSGNTIYF
cdr3_length: 13; d_call: -; clone_size: -; v_call: TRBV7-3; j_call: TRBJ2-3; cdr3_nt: TGTGCCAGCAGCCCCCAGAGGGGGGGTACGCAGTATTTT; cdr3_aa: CASSPQRGGTQYF
cdr3_length: 16; d_call: TRBD2; clone_size: -; v_call: TRBV18; j_call: TRBJ2-3; cdr3_nt: TGTGCCAGCTCACCAACATCCACTAGCGGGACAGATACGCAGTATTTT; cdr3_aa: CASSPTSTSGTDTQYF
cdr3_length: 14; d_call: TRBD2; clone_size: -; v_call: TRBV18; j_call: TRBJ2-5; cdr3_nt: TGTGCCAGCTCACCTGGGACTATCCAAGAGACCCAGTACTTC; cdr3_aa: CASSPGTIQETQYF